Listed below are T cell receptor beta chains from one sample, sequenced in a study of T cell responses to AZD1222 COVID-19 vaccine. Assay: immunoSEQ multiplex PCR; the TCRdb copy retains only in-frame clones and omits some. The sample has under 35,000 clones, over 75% seen once. Material: peripheral blood, obtained 28 days after the second AZD1222 dose. Receptors originate from an adult who received the AZD1222 COVID-19 vaccine. CDR3s include the opening cysteine and the closing phenylalanine or tryptophan. The order of the fields is V gene, D gene, clone size, J gene, CDR3 DNA, CDR3 protein. A D gene is named only where the DNA matches it firmly. Expanded clones are given a class, and other clones once, few, many or no size at all.

v_gene: TRBV3-1/TRBV3-2
d_gene: TRBD2
abundance: .
j_gene: TRBJ2-3
CDR3nt: TGTGCCAGCAGCCTCTTGCGGGGGGGCCGAAAAGATACGCAGTATTTT
CDR3aa: CASSLLRGGRKDTQYF

v_gene: TRBV25-1
d_gene: TRBD2
abundance: .
j_gene: TRBJ2-1
CDR3nt: TGTGCCAGCAGTGAACCCCTAGCGGGAGTTGGCGATGAGCAGTTCTTC
CDR3aa: CASSEPLAGVGDEQFF

v_gene: TRBV6-5
d_gene: TRBD1
abundance: once
j_gene: TRBJ2-1
CDR3nt: TGTGCCAGCAGGCCCACCCGGGACAGGGGCAGTGAGCAGTTCTTC
CDR3aa: CASRPTRDRGSEQFF

v_gene: TRBV7-9
d_gene: .
abundance: .
j_gene: TRBJ2-7
CDR3nt: TGTGCCAGCAGCTTAGCAGGGGTTTTCGAGCAGTACTTC
CDR3aa: CASSLAGVFEQYF

v_gene: TRBV6-5
d_gene: .
abundance: .
j_gene: TRBJ1-1
CDR3nt: TGTGCCAGCAGCCTCCGCACGCGTCAGTTTGAAGCTTTCTTT
CDR3aa: CASSLRTRQFEAFF

v_gene: TRBV6-5
d_gene: .
abundance: .
j_gene: TRBJ1-1
CDR3nt: TGTGCCAGCAGCCCCGCGATACAGACGAACACTGAAGCTTTCTTT
CDR3aa: CASSPAIQTNTEAFF

v_gene: TRBV4-1
d_gene: .
abundance: .
j_gene: TRBJ1-6
CDR3nt: TGCGCCAGCAGCCTCGAACGGGTGGCAGGGAGAAATTCACCCCTCCACTTT
CDR3aa: CASSLERVAGRNSPLHF

v_gene: TRBV3-1/TRBV3-2
d_gene: .
abundance: few
j_gene: TRBJ2-4
CDR3nt: TGTGCCAGCAGCCAAGCCAAAAACATTCAGTACTTC
CDR3aa: CASSQAKNIQYF

v_gene: TRBV28
d_gene: .
abundance: once
j_gene: TRBJ1-2
CDR3nt: TGTGCCAGCAGTCAACAGGGTCCTAACTATGGCTACACCTTC
CDR3aa: CASSQQGPNYGYTF

v_gene: TRBV24-1
d_gene: .
abundance: .
j_gene: TRBJ1-1
CDR3nt: TGTGCCACCACCGGGACGGGGAACACTGAAGCTTTCTTT
CDR3aa: CATTGTGNTEAFF

v_gene: TRBV20-1
d_gene: .
abundance: .
j_gene: TRBJ1-2
CDR3nt: TGCAGTGCTAGTCAGGGGCTAAAGGGCTACACCTTC
CDR3aa: CSASQGLKGYTF

v_gene: TRBV11-2
d_gene: .
abundance: .
j_gene: TRBJ2-5
CDR3nt: TGTGCCAGCAGCCGGAAAAGGACCCTCGGCCAAGAGACCCAGTACTTC
CDR3aa: CASSRKRTLGQETQYF

v_gene: TRBV28
d_gene: TRBD1
abundance: .
j_gene: TRBJ1-2
CDR3nt: TGTGCCAGCAGTTTATCTGGGACAGTGAGGGGCTACACCTTC
CDR3aa: CASSLSGTVRGYTF